This record concerns one TCR beta chain sequence. The antigen is unknown. 5'RACE template switching produced TCR cDNA carrying a universal primer site and UMIs. Via MiXCR, TCRdb re-called the 5' RACE reads, giving one row per CDR3 protein. Found here are 300,000 to 350,000 distinct CDR3 sequences, 4% of them singletons; the top ten hold less than 25%. These data come from a study of T cells after yellow fever vaccination. Study-wide points: Any FACS-sorted repertoire could hold abundant clonotypes that contaminate it from the bulk population. Post-booster samples contained most primary-vaccination clones (approximately 95% CD4, around 89% CD8).

Sequenced material: PBMCs, taken 5 days after the yellow fever booster vaccination. The source of this sequence is a young man who received the YFV17D yellow fever vaccine.

This CDR3 reads CASSQESQVGNQPQHF. The CDR3 DNA is TGTGCCAGCAGCCAAGAGAGCCAGGTTGGCAATCAGCCCCAGCATTTT. This sequence joins TRBV4-2 and TRBJ1-5; D is undetermined. The CDR3 is 16 amino acids. In germline, CDR1 is LGHNA, CDR2 YNFKEQ. The germline V and J ends were trimmed by 0 bases and 2 bases, with 11 bases remaining between them.